A single TCR beta chain is shown here with its context. Its specificity is unknown. The missing CDR3 end, 3 residues past where the read stops, is filled in from the germline J gene. These data come from a study of Tregs in tolerant kidney transplant recipients. Notes on the study in general: Some patients' samples used different primers over time, so nucleotide sequences weren't comparable. Antigen-driven expansion was suggested because donor-specific Tregs expanded more than all Tregs in tolerant patients. Few patients were studied, so findings need validation in larger groups. Activated donor B cell expansion appeared to reveal the most relevant donor-specific TCRbeta repertoire.

The V and J ends lost 7 bases and 3 bases, in that order; junction bases with no gene match: 5. The germline V gene encodes CDR1 SNHLY and CDR2 FYNNEI. The CDR3 totals 13 residues. Repertoires were generated with immunoSEQ multiplex PCR, while TCRdb's copy carries only in-frame clones and drops some. Its listing shows some 30,000 clones. The nonmyeloablative bone marrow transplants came from related graft donors, with transient mixed chimerism. The starting material was CD4+ T cells from blood (PBMCs), obtained 24 months after the transplant. The sequence was obtained from a human patient who received a combined kidney and bone marrow transplant. The graft donor may account for some of the T cells. The chain employs TRBV2 and TRBJ1-2; 7 nucleotides line up with TRBD1. The CDR3 bases that were read are TGTGCCAGCACCGGGGACAGCTACTATGGC. This encodes CASTGDSYYG. The whole CDR3 protein is CASTGDSYYGYTF.